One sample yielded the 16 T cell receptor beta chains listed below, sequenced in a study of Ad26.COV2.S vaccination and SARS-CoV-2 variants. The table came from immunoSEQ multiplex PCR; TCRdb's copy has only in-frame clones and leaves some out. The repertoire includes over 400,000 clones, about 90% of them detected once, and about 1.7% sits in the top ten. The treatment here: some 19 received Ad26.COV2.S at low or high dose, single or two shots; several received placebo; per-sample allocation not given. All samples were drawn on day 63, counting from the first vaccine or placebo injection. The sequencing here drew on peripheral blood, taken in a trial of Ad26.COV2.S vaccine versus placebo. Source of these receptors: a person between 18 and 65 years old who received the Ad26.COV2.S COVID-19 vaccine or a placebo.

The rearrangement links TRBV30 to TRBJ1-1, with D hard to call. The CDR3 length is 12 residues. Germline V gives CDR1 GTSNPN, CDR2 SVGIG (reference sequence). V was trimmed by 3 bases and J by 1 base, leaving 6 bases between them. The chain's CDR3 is CAWRRGNTEAFF. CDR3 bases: TGTGCCTGGAGACGGGGGAACACTGAAGCTTTCTTT.

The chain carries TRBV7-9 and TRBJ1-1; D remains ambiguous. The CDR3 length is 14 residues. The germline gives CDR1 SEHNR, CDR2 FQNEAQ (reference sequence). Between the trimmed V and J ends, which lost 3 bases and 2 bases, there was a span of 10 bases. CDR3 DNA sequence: TGTGCCAGCAGCTTGTCTGGTACCAACACTGAAGCTTTCTTT. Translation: CASSLSGTNTEAFF.

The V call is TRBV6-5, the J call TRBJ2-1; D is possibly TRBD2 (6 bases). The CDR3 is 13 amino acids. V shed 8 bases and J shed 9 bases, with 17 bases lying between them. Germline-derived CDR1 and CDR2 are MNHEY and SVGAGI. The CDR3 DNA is TGTGCCAGCCGGGGACGGGACTGGGGTGAGCAGTTCTTC. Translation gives CASRGRDWGEQFF.

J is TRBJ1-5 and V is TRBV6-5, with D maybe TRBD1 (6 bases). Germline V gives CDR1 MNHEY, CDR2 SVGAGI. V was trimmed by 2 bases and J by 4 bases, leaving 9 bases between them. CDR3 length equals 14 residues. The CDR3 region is CASSYAQGNQPQHF. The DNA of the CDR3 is TGTGCCAGCAGTTACGCACAGGGAAATCAGCCCCAGCATTTT.

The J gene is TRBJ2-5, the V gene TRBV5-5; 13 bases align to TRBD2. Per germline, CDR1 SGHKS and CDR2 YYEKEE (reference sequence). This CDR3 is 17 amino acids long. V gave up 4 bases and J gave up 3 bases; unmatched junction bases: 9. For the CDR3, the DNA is TGTGCCAGCAGCCTGACGGGACTAGCGGGGTTTAAAGAGACCCAGTACTTC. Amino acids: CASSLTGLAGFKETQYF. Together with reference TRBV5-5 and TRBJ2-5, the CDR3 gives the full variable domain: DAGVTQSPTHLIKTRGQQVTLRCSPISGHKSVSWYQQVLGQGPQFIFQYYEKEERGRGNFPDRFSARQFPNYSSELNVNALLLGDSALYLCASSLTGLAGFKETQYFGPGTRLLVL.

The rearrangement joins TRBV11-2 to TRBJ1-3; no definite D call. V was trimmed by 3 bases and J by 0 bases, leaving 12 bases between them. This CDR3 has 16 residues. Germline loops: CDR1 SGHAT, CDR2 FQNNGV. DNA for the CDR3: TGTGCCAGCAGCTTTATGGACCGGAGCTCTGGAAACACCATATATTTT. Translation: CASSFMDRSSGNTIYF.

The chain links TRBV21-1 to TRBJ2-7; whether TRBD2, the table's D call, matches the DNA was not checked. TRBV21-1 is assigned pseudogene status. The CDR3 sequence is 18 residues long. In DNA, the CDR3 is TGTGCCAGCAGCAAAGGAGGTCCTCGACTAGCGGGGAGGTACGAGCAGTACTTC. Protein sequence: CASSKGGPRLAGRYEQYF.

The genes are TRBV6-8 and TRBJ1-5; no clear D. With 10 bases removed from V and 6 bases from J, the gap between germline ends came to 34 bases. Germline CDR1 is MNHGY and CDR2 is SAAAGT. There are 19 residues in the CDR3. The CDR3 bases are TGTGCCATCCCCCCGCCCCTGCTCAAACCCGGGCCTGAGTCTCAGCCCCAGCATTTT. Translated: CAIPPPLLKPGPESQPQHF.

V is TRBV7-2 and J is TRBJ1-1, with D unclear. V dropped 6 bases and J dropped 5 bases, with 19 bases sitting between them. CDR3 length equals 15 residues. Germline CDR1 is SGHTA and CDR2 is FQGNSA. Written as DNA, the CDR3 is TGTGCCAGCAGTTTCCAAGGGCCCGCGGGTACTGAAGCTTTCTTT. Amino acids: CASSFQGPAGTEAFF.

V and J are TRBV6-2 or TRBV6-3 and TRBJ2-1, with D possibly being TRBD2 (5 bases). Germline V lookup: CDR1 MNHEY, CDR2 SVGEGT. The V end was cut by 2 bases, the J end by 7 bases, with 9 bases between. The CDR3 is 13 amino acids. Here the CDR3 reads CASSYGERNEQFF. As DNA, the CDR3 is TGTGCCAGCAGTTACGGGGAGAGAAATGAGCAGTTCTTC.

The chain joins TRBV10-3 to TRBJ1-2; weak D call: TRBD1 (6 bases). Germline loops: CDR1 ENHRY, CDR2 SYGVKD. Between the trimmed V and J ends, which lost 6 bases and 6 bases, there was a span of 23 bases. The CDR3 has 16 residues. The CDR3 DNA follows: TGTGCCATCAGGGGCACGGACAGAGCTATAGTAGATGGCTACACCTTC. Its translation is CAIRGTDRAIVDGYTF.

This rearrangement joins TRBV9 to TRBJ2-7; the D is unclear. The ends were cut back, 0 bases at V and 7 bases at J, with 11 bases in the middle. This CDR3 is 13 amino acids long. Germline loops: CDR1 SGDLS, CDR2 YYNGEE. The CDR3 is CASSVASTREQYF. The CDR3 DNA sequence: TGTGCCAGCAGCGTAGCTTCTACGCGGGAGCAGTACTTC.

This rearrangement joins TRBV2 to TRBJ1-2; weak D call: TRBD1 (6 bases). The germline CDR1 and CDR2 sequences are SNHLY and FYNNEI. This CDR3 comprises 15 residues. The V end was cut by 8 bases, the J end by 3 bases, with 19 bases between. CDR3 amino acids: CASGAGRGLDYGYTF. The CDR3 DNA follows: TGTGCCAGCGGGGCAGGTCGGGGGCTTGACTATGGCTACACCTTC.

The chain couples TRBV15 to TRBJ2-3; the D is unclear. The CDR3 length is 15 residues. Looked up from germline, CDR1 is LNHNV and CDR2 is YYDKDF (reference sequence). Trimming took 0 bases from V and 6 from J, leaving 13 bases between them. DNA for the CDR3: TGTGCCACCAGCAGAGATCGAGCCTGGGTGGATACGCAGTATTTT. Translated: CATSRDRAWVDTQYF. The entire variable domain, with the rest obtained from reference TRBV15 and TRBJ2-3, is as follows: DAMVIQNPRYQVTQFGKPVTLSCSQTLNHNVMYWYQQKSSQAPKLLFHYYDKDFNNEADTPDNFQSRRPNTSFCFLDIRSPGLGDTAMYLCATSRDRAWVDTQYFGPGTRLTVL.

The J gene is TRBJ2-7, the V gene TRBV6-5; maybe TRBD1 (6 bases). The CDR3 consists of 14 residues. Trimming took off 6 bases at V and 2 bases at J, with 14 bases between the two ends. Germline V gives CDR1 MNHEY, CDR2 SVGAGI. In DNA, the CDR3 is TGTGCCAGCAGGAAGGACAGTCGTACCTACGAGCAGTACTTC. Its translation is CASRKDSRTYEQYF.

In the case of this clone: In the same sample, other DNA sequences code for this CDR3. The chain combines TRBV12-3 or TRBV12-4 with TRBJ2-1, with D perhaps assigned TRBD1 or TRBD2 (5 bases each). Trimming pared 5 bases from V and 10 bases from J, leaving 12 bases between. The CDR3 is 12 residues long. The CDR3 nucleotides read TGTGCCAGCAGTCCTCAGGGACGAGAGCAGTTCTTC. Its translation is CASSPQGREQFF.